The 21 T cell receptor beta chains below were found in one sample sequenced in a study of OX40 agonist ivuxolimab in advanced cancers. Clones were read by immunoSEQ multiplex PCR, and TCRdb kept only the in-frame ones, dropping some. The table has around 70,000 clones, roughly 84% seen once. The sample was CD4+ or CD8+ T cells sorted from blood, taken in a trial of the OX40 agonist ivuxolimab. The receptor set was obtained from an adult with an advanced solid tumor such as melanoma, head and neck, liver or kidney cancer.

The chain links TRBV7-2 to TRBJ2-5, with no clear D. Per germline, CDR1 SGHTA and CDR2 FQGNSA. This CDR3 has 14 residues. V was shortened by 2 bases and J by 4 bases, with 11 bases between the two germline ends. Here the CDR3 DNA reads TGTGCCAGCAGCTTAATGGGCAGCCGAGAGACCCAGTACTTC. It yields the protein CASSLMGSRETQYF.

The genes are TRBV7-3 and TRBJ1-2; D is possibly TRBD1 (5 bases). The CDR3 length is 16 residues. Trimming pared 5 bases from V and 7 bases from J, leaving 23 bases between. Germline V lookup: CDR1 SGHTA, CDR2 FQGTGA. This CDR3 is CASSPGPGGSHGGYTF. The CDR3 DNA sequence: TGTGCCAGCAGCCCAGGGCCCGGGGGATCCCACGGTGGCTACACCTTC.

V is TRBV2 and J is TRBJ2-5; no definite D call. V was clipped by 4 bases and J by 8 bases, with 11 bases between them. This CDR3 comprises 12 residues. Germline-derived CDR1 and CDR2 are SNHLY and FYNNEI. CDR3 DNA: TGTGCCAGCAGTGGTCCTAGGAGTACCCAGTACTTC. This codes for CASSGPRSTQYF.

This clone has a single count. The rearrangement links TRBV15 to TRBJ2-5; D may be TRBD2 (5 bases). There are 16 residues in the CDR3. The germline V and J ends were trimmed by 1 base and 4 bases, with 16 bases remaining between them. Per germline, CDR1 LNHNV and CDR2 YYDKDF (reference sequence). DNA of the CDR3: TGTGCCACCAGCAGAGGCGTCCGGGGTCTGGGAGAGACCCAGTACTTC. Amino acid sequence: CATSRGVRGLGETQYF.

This clone has just one count. The genes are TRBV2 and TRBJ2-7; D possibly corresponds to TRBD1 (6 bases). The CDR3 sequence is 14 residues long. Trimming stripped 6 bases from V and 2 bases from J, with 14 bases between. In germline, CDR1 is SNHLY, CDR2 FYNNEI. The CDR3 DNA is TGTGCCAGCAGATTTGACCGGGACACCTACGAGCAGTACTTC. The encoded protein is CASRFDRDTYEQYF.

Worth noting for this clone: Additional DNA sequences in this sample encode the identical CDR3. The chain couples TRBV9 to TRBJ2-5; TRBD2 aligns across 12 bases. V shed 0 bases, J shed 5 bases, and the junction held 8 bases outside the gene matches. The germline V gene encodes CDR1 SGDLS and CDR2 YYNGEE. This CDR3 is 17 amino acids long. The CDR3 DNA reads as TGTGCCAGCAGCGTAGGGGCTAGCGGGAGGGCCCAGGAGACCCAGTACTTC. It encodes CASSVGASGRAQETQYF.

The chain joins TRBV11-2 to TRBJ2-7; D assignment may be TRBD1 or TRBD2 (5 bases each). In germline, CDR1 is SGHAT, CDR2 FQNNGV. Trimming took off 1 base at V and 5 bases at J, with 12 bases between the two ends. CDR3 size: 14 residues. CDR3 protein: CASSLARGRDEQYF. Written as DNA, the CDR3 is TGTGCCAGCAGCTTAGCGAGGGGCCGTGACGAGCAGTACTTC.

The chain carries TRBV28 and TRBJ1-1; 7 nucleotides align to TRBD1. The CDR3 runs to 14 residues. V gave up 8 bases and J gave up 7 bases; unmatched junction bases: 13. Germline V gene data show CDR1 as MDHEN and CDR2 as SYDVKM. CDR3 DNA: TGTGCCAGCGGGGCACAGGGGACCGGACTTGAAGCTTTCTTT. It yields the protein CASGAQGTGLEAFF.

In this sample, this clone turned up once. J is TRBJ2-1 and V is TRBV10-1, with 8 bases fitting TRBD1. The ends lost 0 bases at V and 7 bases at J; junction bases unmatched: 8. CDR3 length: 16 amino acids. The germline V gene has CDR1 WNHNN and CDR2 SYGVQD (reference sequence). The CDR3 is CASSESGAGGKNEQFF. For the CDR3, the DNA is TGCGCCAGCAGTGAGTCCGGGGCAGGGGGCAAGAATGAGCAGTTCTTC.

The V and J genes are TRBV7-8 and TRBJ1-3; no firm D call. V lost 7 bases to trimming and J lost 1 base, with 17 bases between them. Germline CDR1 is SGHVS and CDR2 is FQNEAQ. This CDR3 contains 16 residues. This chain's CDR3 is CASNYGGRRSGNTIYF. The CDR3 DNA reads TGTGCCAGCAACTACGGAGGGCGTAGGTCTGGAAACACCATATATTTT.

This clone has a single count. This chain connects TRBV14 to TRBJ2-7; TRBD1 agrees at 10 bases. The CDR3 loop spans 16 amino acids. Germline lookup yields CDR1 SGHDN and CDR2 FVKESK. J was trimmed by 7 bases and V by 0 bases; bases with no gene match: 9. CDR3 protein: CASSQDYGTGVGEQYF. The CDR3 DNA sequence: TGTGCCAGCAGCCAAGATTATGGGACAGGGGTCGGGGAGCAGTACTTC. The whole variable domain, filled in from reference TRBV14 and TRBJ2-7, reads EAGVTQFPSHSVIEKGQTVTLRCDPISGHDNLYWYRRVMGKEIKFLLHFVKESKQDESGMPNNRFLAERTGGTYSTLKVQPAELEDSGVYFCASSQDYGTGVGEQYFGPGTRLTVT.

V usage is TRBV28 and J usage is TRBJ2-5; D unclear. The CDR3 contains 11 residues. Between the trimmed V and J ends, which lost 3 bases and 5 bases, there was a span of 4 bases. The germline CDR1 and CDR2 sequences are MDHEN and SYDVKM. The DNA for the CDR3 is TGTGCCAGCAGTTTGGAGGAGACCCAGTACTTC. This encodes CASSLEETQYF.

The rearrangement links TRBV5-4 to TRBJ2-3; 7 bases line up with TRBD2. V trimming: 3 bases; J trimming: 4 bases; junction bases outside the gene matches: 5. CDR3 length: 14 residues. Looked up from germline, CDR1 is SGHNT and CDR2 is YYREEE (reference sequence). In DNA, the CDR3 is TGTGCCAGCAGCTCTCGGGACTACCCAGATACGCAGTATTTT. It encodes CASSSRDYPDTQYF.

The chain combines TRBV5-4 with TRBJ1-2, with 7 positions matching TRBD1. The CDR3 consists of 13 residues. Looked up from germline, CDR1 is SGHNT and CDR2 is YYREEE (reference sequence). V lost 4 bases, J lost 4 bases, and 4 bases stayed unmatched. The CDR3, as DNA: TGTGCCAGCAGCCCGGGACAGACCTATGGCTACACCTTC. Encoded protein: CASSPGQTYGYTF.

The chain uses TRBV6-6 and TRBJ1-2; D is unclear. Trimming shortened V by 6 bases and J by 7 bases, and 15 bases separated the two germline ends. CDR3 length: 13 amino acids. Germline CDR1 is MNHNY and CDR2 is SVGAGI (reference sequence). The CDR3 region is CASSPGTRGGYTF. The CDR3 DNA reads as TGTGCCAGCAGCCCAGGAACTAGAGGTGGCTACACCTTC.

The chain recombines TRBV7-2 with TRBJ2-3; D is uncertain. Trimming pared 2 bases from V and 4 bases from J, leaving 16 bases between. CDR1 and CDR2 from the germline V gene are SGHTA and FQGNSA. The CDR3 is made up of 16 amino acids. The chain's CDR3 is CASSLFPGLVADTQYF. DNA of the CDR3: TGTGCCAGCAGCTTATTTCCGGGCCTCGTGGCAGATACGCAGTATTTT.

This chain uses TRBV7-8 with TRBJ1-1, with TRBD1 matching over 8 bases. The CDR3 runs to 14 residues. J was trimmed by 8 bases and V by 3 bases; bases with no gene match: 8. Germline V gene data show CDR1 as SGHVS and CDR2 as FQNEAQ. CDR3 protein: CASSLRTGKEEAFF. The CDR3 bases are TGTGCCAGCAGCTTGCGGACAGGGAAGGAAGAAGCTTTCTTT.

The chain carries TRBV7-9 and TRBJ2-3, with D possibly matching TRBD2 (5 bases). The V gene lost 11 bases and the J gene lost 0 bases, with 15 bases spanning the gap. The CDR3 loop spans 14 amino acids. CDR1 and CDR2 (germline): SEHNR, FQNEAQ (reference sequence). The CDR3 bases are TGTGCCGGATTGGACTTTGCTAGCACAGATACGCAGTATTTT. Translated: CAGLDFASTDTQYF.

V is TRBV19 and J is TRBJ2-5; D might be TRBD1 (6 bases). V shed 6 bases and J shed 1 base, with 9 bases lying between them. Germline V gene lookup returns CDR1 LNHDA and CDR2 SQIVND (reference sequence). This CDR3 has 13 residues. The CDR3 region is CASSGTPQETQYF. As DNA, the CDR3 is TGTGCCAGTAGCGGGACACCCCAAGAGACCCAGTACTTC.

V and J are TRBV9 and TRBJ1-5; D is unclear. The germline V and J ends were trimmed by 0 bases and 11 bases, with 15 bases remaining between them. CDR1 SGDLS and CDR2 YYNGEE come from the germline V gene. This CDR3 has 14 residues. CDR3 in DNA: TGTGCCAGCAGCGTAGCGGCCGGGTCGGGAGCCCAGCATTTT. Encoded protein: CASSVAAGSGAQHF. Filled out from reference TRBV9 and TRBJ1-5, the complete variable domain reads DSGVTQTPKHLITATGQRVTLRCSPRSGDLSVYWYQQSLDQGLQFLIQYYNGEERAKGNILERFSAQQFPDLHSELNLSSLELGDSALYFCASSVAAGSGAQHFGDGTRLSIL.

The rearrangement links TRBV6-1 to TRBJ1-5; TRBD1 might be the D (5 bases). V lost 4 bases, J lost 2 bases, and 9 bases lay in between. The CDR3 length is 14 residues. Germline values: CDR1 MNHNS, CDR2 SASEGT. CDR3 bases: TGTGCCAGCAGTGCTCCGGGGGGCAATCAGCCCCAGCATTTT. Protein product: CASSAPGGNQPQHF.